This TCR beta chain was observed in a study of OX40 agonist ivuxolimab in advanced cancers. Study details: People in dose escalation had one of these cancers: hepatocellular carcinoma, melanoma, renal cell or head and neck cancer. Prior anti-PD-1, anti-PD-L1 or anti-CTLA-4 therapy was allowed; 40% had some. General study results and limits: At 0.1 to 3.0 mg/kg, clonal expansion of CD4+ and CD8+ blood T cells had occurred by week 6. Nonresponders included some who also had low normalized T-cell clonal expansion.

This clone was seen a single time. Its antigen is unidentified. There are 16 residues in the CDR3. With 2 bases removed from V and 2 bases from J, the gap between germline ends came to 15 bases. Germline CDR1 and CDR2: MNHNS and SASEGT. The assay was immunoSEQ multiplex PCR, and TCRdb's table has in-frame clones only and misses some. The data contain some 25,000 clones, around 81% of them seen just once; the ten biggest clones take up more than 20%. The TCR was taken from an adult with an advanced solid tumor such as melanoma, head and neck, liver or kidney cancer. The J gene is TRBJ2-5, the V gene TRBV6-1; D may be TRBD2 (5 bases). The sequences come from CD4+ or CD8+ T cells sorted from blood, collected in a trial of the OX40 agonist ivuxolimab. The chain's CDR3 is CASSEPTERRQETQYF. The CDR3 coding sequence is TGTGCCAGCAGTGAACCGACGGAACGGAGGCAAGAGACCCAGTACTTC.